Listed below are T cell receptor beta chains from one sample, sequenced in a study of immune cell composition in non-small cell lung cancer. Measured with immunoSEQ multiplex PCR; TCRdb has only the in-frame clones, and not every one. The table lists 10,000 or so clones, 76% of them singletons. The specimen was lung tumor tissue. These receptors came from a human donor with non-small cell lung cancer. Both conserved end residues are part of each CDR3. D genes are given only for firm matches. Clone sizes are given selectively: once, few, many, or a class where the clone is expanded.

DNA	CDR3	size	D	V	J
TGTGCCAGCAGCTCAGGGACAGGGTTTCAGCCCCAGCATTTT	CASSSGTGFQPQHF	.	TRBD1	TRBV7-2	TRBJ1-5
TGTGCCAGCAGTTGGGACTCTGGAAACACCATATATTTT	CASSWDSGNTIYF	once	.	TRBV2	TRBJ1-3
TGTGCCAGCAGTTTACTCAAGGCCGGGCCAGGGGGCACCGGGGAGCTGTTTTTT	CASSLLKAGPGGTGELFF	few	TRBD1	TRBV28	TRBJ2-2
TGTGCCTGGAGAACAGGGTTTAGCAATCAGCCCCAGCATTTT	CAWRTGFSNQPQHF	.	.	TRBV30	TRBJ1-5
TGTGCCAGCAGCCCGGGATGGCCCAACACTGAAGCTTTCTTT	CASSPGWPNTEAFF	.	.	TRBV14	TRBJ1-1
TGTGCCAGCAGCCAGCCAGGGGCGAATCAGCCCCAGCATTTT	CASSQPGANQPQHF	.	.	TRBV7-9	TRBJ1-5
TGTGCCAGCAGCTTAAGGGCCGAAGCCGGGGAGCTGTTTTTT	CASSLRAEAGELFF	.	.	TRBV7-3	TRBJ2-2
TGTGCATCAGGGCAGGGTAGCTACGAGCAGTACTTC	CASGQGSYEQYF	few	.	TRBV2	TRBJ2-7
TGCAGCGCTCGGACAGGGTTGTCGGTTGGAGAGACCCAGTACTTC	CSARTGLSVGETQYF	.	TRBD1	TRBV29-1	TRBJ2-5
TGTGCCAGCAGCCAGTCCGGGGAGTTGGGGAATACGCAGTATTTT	CASSQSGELGNTQYF	.	.	TRBV13	TRBJ2-3
TGTGCCAGCAGTGAAGCGCTTTGGACCGGGGAGCTGTTTTTT	CASSEALWTGELFF	.	.	TRBV6-1	TRBJ2-2
TGTGCCAGCAGCCCCGACCGGACGGCCTTCTACGAGCAGTACTTC	CASSPDRTAFYEQYF	.	.	TRBV9	TRBJ2-7
TGTGCCAGCAGCGGGGCGGGGGGGGCAGATACGCAGTATTTT	CASSGAGGADTQYF	.	TRBD2	TRBV5-4	TRBJ2-3
TGTGCCAGCAGTGAAACCGGCCCCAGGGACGGCGAGCAGTACTTC	CASSETGPRDGEQYF	.	.	TRBV28	TRBJ2-7
TGTGCCAGCAGTGAGCCGAAGATGAACACTGAAGCTTTCTTT	CASSEPKMNTEAFF	.	.	TRBV2	TRBJ1-1
TGTGCCAGCAGGATCCCCCAGTGGGAGCTGTTTTTT	CASRIPQWELFF	.	.	TRBV6-5	TRBJ2-2
TGTGCCAGCAACTTAGGTTTGGGGAATCAGCCCCAGCATTTT	CASNLGLGNQPQHF	once	.	TRBV28	TRBJ1-5
TGTGCCAGTAGAAGGGGCCCTGAGGACGGCTACACCTTC	CASRRGPEDGYTF	.	.	TRBV19	TRBJ1-2
TGTGCCAGCAGCTTAGTCTCTGGCGGGGGGGCAATGGATGAGCAGTTCTTC	CASSLVSGGGAMDEQFF	.	TRBD2	TRBV7-2	TRBJ2-1
TGTGCCAGCAGCTTCGGGGACTTCACTGAAGCTTTCTTT	CASSFGDFTEAFF	.	.	TRBV7-3	TRBJ1-1
TGTGCCAGCAGCTTATCGAGCGGGGGATCGAACATTCAGTACTTC	CASSLSSGGSNIQYF	.	TRBD2	TRBV7-2	TRBJ2-4
TGTGCCAGCGCATGGGACGGCAGCTATGGCTACACCTTC	CASAWDGSYGYTF	few	.	TRBV27	TRBJ1-2
TGTGCCAGCAGGGGGGATACCTACAATGAGCAGTTCTTC	CASRGDTYNEQFF	few	.	TRBV6-6	TRBJ2-1
TGTGCCAGTAGTATACCCGGAAACAATGAGCAGTTCTTC	CASSIPGNNEQFF	.	.	TRBV19	TRBJ2-1